The source of this T cell receptor beta chain is a study of graft-versus-host responses after intestinal transplantation. Across the study: Each recipient received a multivisceral, liver-intestinal, or isolated intestinal graft. After anti-thymocyte globulin induction, recipients took tacrolimus and steroids for around 3 years.

Using immunoSEQ multiplex PCR, the repertoire was profiled, and TCRdb retains in-frame clones only, with some absent. Of 96,000 or so clones listed, 92% are singletons. Notes on the study in general: The recipient marrow held GvH clones, and some of them showed up first in ileum or blood. Subjects displaying graft-donor T cell macrochimerism possessed elevated graft-versus-host to host-versus-graft clonal ratios inside allografts.

This CDR3 is built from 12 residues. CDR1 and CDR2 from the germline V gene are SGHVS and FQNEAQ. V dropped 4 bases and J dropped 5 bases, with 9 bases sitting between them. The table lists this clone with a count of one. Its antigen is not known. The specimen was unstimulated CD4+ T cells sorted from spleen or lymph node cells, collected before intestinal transplant. The chain combines TRBV7-8 with TRBJ2-7; D perhaps matches TRBD2 (5 bases). The clonotype originates from a human donor who received an intestinal transplant. The CDR3 loop is CASSSHGDEQYF. Here the CDR3 DNA reads TGTGCCAGCAGCTCTCACGGGGACGAGCAGTACTTC.